This T cell receptor beta chain emerged from a study of Graves' ophthalmopathy and Graves' hyperthyroidism. As the template, RNA transcripts were used to amplify TCR beta CDR3 regions. HTBI-primed first-round RT-PCR preceded second-round multiplex PCR. TCRdb reprocessed the multiplex PCR reads via MiXCR and lists one record per CDR3 protein. The profile covers 650,000 to 900,000 distinct CDR3 sequences, with approximately 40% appearing a single time and around 40% taken by the ten largest. Moderate-to-severe activity, CAS at least 3, NOSPECS at least 4 and duration under 3 months characterized donors with ophthalmopathy. Thyroid ultrasound, orbital computed tomography, TRAb, serum thyroxine and clinical symptoms formed the basis of diagnosis. The TCR was taken from an adult man with Graves' ophthalmopathy. Sequences were obtained from peripheral blood.

CDR3 loop: CAIRGDADSPLHF. In nucleotides, the CDR3 is TGTGCCATCAGGGGGGACGCAGATTCACCCCTCCACTTT. The chain combines TRBV10-3 with TRBJ1-6, with D possibly being TRBD1 (5 bases). The CDR3 is 13 residues long. Germline values: CDR1 ENHRY, CDR2 SYGVKD. The V end lost 6 bases, the J end lost 8 bases, and 11 bases lay between the germline ends.